This TCR beta chain comes out of a study of blood T cell repertoires in COVID-19. Study as a whole: Both acute and convalescent COVID-19 samples were obtained from the United States, Italy and Spain. PBMCs, B-cell-depleted T cells, or T cells were the source of the cDNA or gDNA that made up the material.

Per the authors' pipeline: Estimation of nucleated cell counts was performed using reference gene primer amplification. TCRdb's copy holds only in-frame clones and misses some; the assay was immunoSEQ multiplex PCR. V, J and clone size derive from that table, while D and trimming were established from the DNA sequence. In the table there are 200,000 to 250,000 clones, roughly 82% of which are singletons. The CDR3 covers 15 residues. The V gene end was trimmed by 3 bases and the J gene end by 5 bases; junction bases not matched to a gene: 5. Germline V gene data show CDR1 as KGHDR and CDR2 as SFDVKD. Specimen: peripheral blood. The chain links TRBV24-1 to TRBJ2-5; TRBD1 aligns across 10 bases. The receptor was derived from an elderly man with acute or convalescent COVID-19. CDR3 sequence: CATSDAGQGRETQYF. The CDR3 coding sequence is TGTGCCACCAGTGATGCGGGACAGGGGCGGGAGACCCAGTACTTC.